The entry below gives a single T cell receptor beta chain sequence along with its context. V was pared by 2 bases and J by 0 bases, with 13 bases between. Germline V CDR1 and CDR2: SGHNT, YYREEE (reference sequence). The CDR3 sequence is 16 residues long. This specimen belongs to a study of beta chain features in type 1 diabetes. The study reverse transcribed the entire isolated RNA, so it sequenced expressed TCRB transcripts. Generated by immunoSEQ multiplex PCR, the TCRdb table keeps only in-frame clones and is missing some. The table shows around 300,000 clones, with 7.5% to 9.5% occurring only once.

The specimen sequenced was central memory CD4+ T cells from blood. This receptor was obtained from a woman aged 18-29 years in good health. The chain combines TRBV5-4 with TRBJ2-3; D call uncertain. The CDR3 loop is CASSLAGYTSTDTQYF. CDR3 coding DNA: TGTGCCAGCAGCTTAGCTGGGTATACTAGCACAGATACGCAGTATTTT.